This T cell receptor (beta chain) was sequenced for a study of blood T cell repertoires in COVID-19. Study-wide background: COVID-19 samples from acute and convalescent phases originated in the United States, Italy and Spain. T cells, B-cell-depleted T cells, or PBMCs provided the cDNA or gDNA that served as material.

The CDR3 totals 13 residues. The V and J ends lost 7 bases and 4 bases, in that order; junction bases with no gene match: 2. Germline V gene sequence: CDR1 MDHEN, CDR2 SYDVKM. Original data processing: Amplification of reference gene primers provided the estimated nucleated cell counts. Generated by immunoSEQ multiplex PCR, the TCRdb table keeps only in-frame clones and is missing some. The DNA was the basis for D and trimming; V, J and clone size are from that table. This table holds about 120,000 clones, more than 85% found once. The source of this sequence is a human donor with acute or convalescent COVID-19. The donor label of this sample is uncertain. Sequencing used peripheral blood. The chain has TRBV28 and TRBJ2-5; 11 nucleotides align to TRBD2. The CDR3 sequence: CASISGRVETQYF. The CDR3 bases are TGTGCCAGCATTAGCGGGAGGGTAGAGACCCAGTACTTC. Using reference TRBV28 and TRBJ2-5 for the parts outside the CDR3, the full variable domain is DVKVTQSSRYLVKRTGEKVFLECVQDMDHENMFWYRQDPGLGLRLIYFSYDVKMKEKGDIPEGYSVSREKKERFSLILESASTNQTSMYLCASISGRVETQYFGPGTRLLVL.